These T cell receptor beta chains were read from a single sample in a study of blood T cells in healthy people across ages. TCRdb reprocessed the 5' RACE reads via MiXCR and lists one record per CDR3 protein. This sample has under 850,000 distinct CDR3 sequences; around 34% occur once, and the top ten carry 10% to 15%. Sequencing used blood. These receptor sequences come from a man between 18 and 29 years old in good health. Each CDR3 is given with its conserved first and last residue. The order of the fields is D gene, V gene, clone size, J gene, CDR3 DNA, CDR3 protein. D genes are given only for firm matches. Where a row states a size, it is once, few, many or the class of an expanded clone; other rows omit it.

.	TRBV19	.	TRBJ2-1	TGTGCCAGTAGTATAGCGGGCGGGGGCCTATACAATGAGCAGTTCTTC	CASSIAGGGLYNEQFF
.	TRBV20-1	few	TRBJ2-7	TGCAGTGCTAGAGATCGGCGCAGCCCCGACTCCTACGAGCAGTACTTC	CSARDRRSPDSYEQYF
.	TRBV6-2/TRBV6-3	few	TRBJ1-6	TGTGCCAGCTTCGCCCAGACAGGAGATAATTCACCCCCCCACTTT	CASFAQTGDNSPPHF
TRBD2	TRBV12-3/TRBV12-4	few	TRBJ2-2	TGTGCCAGCAGTTTCGTGAAGGTGACTAGCGGAGGCACCGGGGAGCTGTTTTTT	CASSFVKVTSGGTGELFF
.	TRBV7-9	.	TRBJ2-5	TGTGCCAGCAGCTTACTTAACGGGCTCGGGGAGACCCAGTACTTC	CASSLLNGLGETQYF
TRBD2	TRBV29-1	many	TRBJ2-3	TGCAGCGTTGAAGGGGTAGCGGGGCACACAGATACGCAGTATTTT	CSVEGVAGHTDTQYF
.	TRBV12-3/TRBV12-4	.	TRBJ2-2	TGTGCCAGCAGTTGGAGGACAAAGAACACCGGGGAGCTGTTTTTT	CASSWRTKNTGELFF
TRBD2	TRBV11-2	.	TRBJ2-5	TGTGCCAGCAGCTCCAAGACAATAGCGGGGGGTGTCATTGAGACCCAGTACTTC	CASSSKTIAGGVIETQYF
TRBD2	TRBV7-3	.	TRBJ2-1	TGTGCCAGCAGCCCAAACTGGGGCGGGGGGGCTCTGTACAATGAGCAGTTCTTC	CASSPNWGGGALYNEQFF
.	TRBV7-2	many	TRBJ2-3	TGTGCCAGCAGCTTAGAGAAGTGGGATACGCAGTATTTT	CASSLEKWDTQYF
.	TRBV5-1	few	TRBJ2-3	TGCGCCAGCAGCTTGGGGACAGACTGGGATACGCAGTATTTT	CASSLGTDWDTQYF
TRBD1	TRBV4-2	.	TRBJ2-7	TGTGCCAGCAGCCAAGAAGGACAGGGCCCCTACGAGCAGTACTTC	CASSQEGQGPYEQYF
TRBD1	TRBV2	.	TRBJ1-6	TGTGCCAGCATTTCCCGACAGGGGGAGAATTCACCCCTCCACTTT	CASISRQGENSPLHF
.	TRBV9	.	TRBJ1-5	TGTGCCAGCAGCACCGGACAGAGCAATCAGCCCCAGCATTTT	CASSTGQSNQPQHF
.	TRBV14	.	TRBJ1-2	TGTGCCAGCAGCCAAGAGAGGGGCCCTGCCTATGGCTACACCTTC	CASSQERGPAYGYTF
.	TRBV12-3/TRBV12-4	many	TRBJ2-1	TGTGCCAGCAGTTTAGGAGACAGATCGGTTCGGAATGAGCAGTTCTTC	CASSLGDRSVRNEQFF
TRBD1	TRBV20-1	.	TRBJ1-6	TGCAGTGCTATACAGGACAGGGACAATTCACCCCTCCACTTT	CSAIQDRDNSPLHF
.	TRBV7-2	few	TRBJ2-6	TGTGCCAGCAGCTTAATTCAGGGACTCTCTGGGGCCAACGTCCTGACTTTC	CASSLIQGLSGANVLTF
TRBD2	TRBV5-5	.	TRBJ2-5	TGTGCCAGCAGCTTTAGCGGGGAAGCCTACAATGAGCAGTACTTC	CASSFSGEAYNEQYF
TRBD1	TRBV2	.	TRBJ1-2	TGTGCCAGCAGGCGACCAGGGGGCTATGGCTACACCTTC	CASRRPGGYGYTF
.	TRBV4-3	.	TRBJ1-5	TGCGCCAGCAGCCAAGAATCGGGGGTTGATCAGCCCCAGCATTTT	CASSQESGVDQPQHF
.	TRBV5-1	.	TRBJ2-3	TGCGCCAGCAGCCGGTATGGGGGCAGCACAGATACGCAGTATTTT	CASSRYGGSTDTQYF
.	TRBV4-3	.	TRBJ2-5	TGCGCCAGCAGCCAATATGGGAGTAGCTCCAAAAACATTCGGTACTTC	CASSQYGSSSKNIRYF
.	TRBV29-1	.	TRBJ2-5	TGCAGCGCCCGAGGATACCCCGGGGAAGAGACCCAGTACTTC	CSARGYPGEETQYF
.	TRBV7-2	.	TRBJ1-2	TGTGCCAGCAGCTCCCCACAGGGAGGGAACGGCTACACCTTC	CASSSPQGGNGYTF
.	TRBV18	few	TRBJ1-1	TGTGCCAGCTCACCCGAGAACATTGAAGCTTTCTTT	CASSPENIEAFF
.	TRBV30	.	TRBJ2-5	TGTGCCTGCAGAAATAAGCAAGAGACCCAGTACTTC	CACRNKQETQYF